This entry lists 3 T cell receptor beta chains sequenced from one sample in a study of early T cells in non-severe SARS-CoV-2 infection. TCRdb re-called the 5' RACE reads through MiXCR, storing one row per CDR3 protein. The sample carries 25,000 to 30,000 distinct CDR3 sequences, about 5% recorded once. Input material: whole blood. Every receptor here comes from an adult who was a healthcare worker with PCR-confirmed SARS-CoV-2 infection or an uninfected control (not recorded which).

This clonotype appeared a few times. The rearrangement joins TRBV6-2 or TRBV6-3 to TRBJ2-5; tentative D call: TRBD1 (6 bases). From germline, CDR1 is MNHEY and CDR2 SVGEGT. Trimming took off 5 bases at V and 5 bases at J, with 12 bases between the two ends. CDR3 length: 13 amino acids. The CDR3 region has the DNA TGTGCCAGCAGTCAACAGGGTGGGGAGACCCAGTACTTC. As protein: CASSQQGGETQYF.

At least ten counts were recorded for this clonotype. The CDR3 nucleotides are TGCGCCAGCAGCCAAATAGCGGGGTTCACAGATACGCAGTATTTT. Translating it yields CASSQIAGFTDTQYF. The chain recombines TRBV4-1 with TRBJ2-3, with 8 bases matching TRBD2. The CDR3 sequence is 15 residues long. CDR1 is MGHRA and CDR2 is YSYEKL in the germline V gene. The V gene end was trimmed by 2 bases and the J gene end by 2 bases; junction bases not matched to a gene: 3.

This clonotype has at least ten counts. The V call is TRBV3-1, the J call TRBJ2-1; TRBD1 matches 7 bases. J gave up 8 bases and V 1 base, and 8 bases lay outside the gene matches. The germline V gene encodes CDR1 LGHDT and CDR2 YNNKEL (reference sequence). The CDR3 has 15 amino acids. The CDR3 is CASSQAPGGMYEQFF. DNA of the CDR3: TGTGCCAGCAGCCAAGCGCCAGGGGGTATGTATGAGCAGTTCTTC.